The 9 T cell receptor beta chains given below trace back to one sample, sequenced in a study of shared clonotypes between healthy human individuals. Repertoires were generated with immunoSEQ multiplex PCR, while TCRdb's copy carries only in-frame clones and drops some. Among fewer than 2.5 million clones listed, 93% were seen once. Sequencing was done on a sample of naive CD4+ T cells from PBMCs. This sample's subset: CD45RA+ positively selected. The receptor set was obtained from a man aged 18 to 30 in good health. Some clones in this sample may be carry-over from other donors' samples.

Worth noting for this clone: Other DNA sequences in this specimen translate into the identical CDR3. In DNA, the CDR3 is TGTGCCAGCAGTGGGGGGCCCAATCAGCCCCAGCATTTT. This codes for CASSGGPNQPQHF. The gene calls are TRBV6-1 and TRBJ1-5; perhaps TRBD1 as D (6 bases). Trimming shortened V by 4 bases and J by 3 bases, and 7 bases separated the two germline ends. This CDR3 is built from 13 residues. Germline values: CDR1 MNHNS, CDR2 SASEGT.

CDR3 nucleotides: TGTGCCAGCTCCTATTGGAGGGATGAGCAGTTCTTC. Translated, it gives CASSYWRDEQFF. This chain joins TRBV6-1 and TRBJ2-1; D is possibly TRBD2 (6 bases). In germline, CDR1 is MNHNS, CDR2 SASEGT. Trimming stripped 8 bases from V and 8 bases from J, with 13 bases between. This CDR3 has 12 amino acids.

The V and J genes are TRBV4-1 and TRBJ2-1; 7 bases agree with TRBD1. This CDR3 spans 13 amino acids. After removal of 3 bases from V and 7 bases from J, the junction contained 3 bases not matched to a gene. Per germline, CDR1 MGHRA and CDR2 YSYEKL. The CDR3 nucleotides are TGCGCCAGCAGCCAGGACAGGAAAAATGAGCAGTTCTTC. Protein: CASSQDRKNEQFF.

V is TRBV6-6 and J is TRBJ2-1, with TRBD2 identical over 10 bases. The V gene's germline CDR1 is MNHNY and CDR2 SVGAGI (reference sequence). The CDR3 length is 15 residues. Trimming took 6 bases from V and 3 from J; bases not matched to a gene: 5. The CDR3: CASSLAGGFYNEQFF. CDR3 DNA: TGTGCCAGCAGCTTAGCGGGAGGTTTCTACAATGAGCAGTTCTTC.

Remarks on this clone: In the same sample, other DNA sequences code for this CDR3. V gene TRBV2 combines with J gene TRBJ2-1; D is unresolved. There are 14 residues in the CDR3. Germline V gene lookup returns CDR1 SNHLY and CDR2 FYNNEI. The ends were cut back, 7 bases at V and 0 bases at J, with 10 bases in the middle. The CDR3 loop is CASTGGSSYNEQFF. The DNA of the CDR3 is TGTGCCAGCACGGGCGGAAGCTCCTACAATGAGCAGTTCTTC.

V is TRBV27 and J is TRBJ2-1; 10 nucleotides line up with TRBD2. The CDR3 is 20 residues long. Looked up from germline, CDR1 is MNHEY and CDR2 is SMNVEV (reference sequence). V dropped 5 bases and J dropped 0; count of bases not matched to a gene: 16. The CDR3 here is CASSLIGLAEDLSSYNEQFF. The CDR3 DNA reads as TGTGCCAGCAGTCTCATCGGACTAGCGGAGGACCTAAGCTCCTACAATGAGCAGTTCTTC.

The V gene is TRBV5-1, the J gene TRBJ2-3; the match to TRBD1 covers 11 bases. The CDR3 spans 16 residues. The ends lost 1 base at V and 4 bases at J; junction bases unmatched: 5. Germline V lookup: CDR1 SGHRS, CDR2 YFSETQ. The CDR3 sequence is CASSLQGQGDADTQYF. CDR3 nucleotide sequence: TGCGCCAGCAGCTTGCAGGGACAGGGGGATGCAGATACGCAGTATTTT.

The chain employs TRBV7-9 and TRBJ2-7; 9 nucleotides line up with TRBD2. This CDR3 is built from 13 residues. The V gene's germline CDR1 is SEHNR and CDR2 FQNEAQ (reference sequence). V lost 4 bases, J lost 9 bases, and 7 bases stayed unmatched. The CDR3 DNA reads TGTGCCAGCAGCTGGGGTAGCGGGAGAGGGCAGTACTTC. Encoded protein: CASSWGSGRGQYF.

This sequence joins TRBV6-6 and TRBJ1-5; no definite D call. V shed 0 bases and J shed 2 bases, with 11 bases lying between them. The CDR3 extends over 16 amino acids. Germline V gene lookup returns CDR1 MNHNY and CDR2 SVGAGI (reference sequence). The DNA for the CDR3 is TGTGCCAGCAGTTACTCGACTCGGATTGGCAATCAGCCCCAGCATTTT. Protein sequence: CASSYSTRIGNQPQHF.